This is a list of T cell receptor beta chains from one sample in a study of blood T cell repertoires in COVID-19. TCRdb's copy holds only in-frame clones and misses some; the assay was immunoSEQ multiplex PCR. The sample lists about 43,000 clones, about 87% occurring once. Sequenced sample: peripheral blood. These receptor sequences come from a man between 60 and 70 years old with active COVID-19. CDR3s include the opening cysteine and the closing phenylalanine or tryptophan. A D gene is named only where the DNA matches it firmly. Clone size is given for some rows only: seen once, a few or many times, or a class if the clone is expanded.

cdr3_nt cdr3_aa clone_size d_call j_call v_call
TGTGCCAGCAGCAGGGGGAGGGGAGAACAAGAGACCCAGTACTTC CASSRGRGEQETQYF NA NA TRBJ2-5 TRBV7-3
TGTGCCAGCAGCTTAGAATCCGGGACAGGGTCCTACGAGCAGTACTTC CASSLESGTGSYEQYF NA TRBD1 TRBJ2-7 TRBV7-8
TGTGCCAGCATCAGCGGGATTTCTGGGGCCAACGTCCTGACTTTC CASISGISGANVLTF NA TRBD2 TRBJ2-6 TRBV2
TGTGCCAGCAGCTTAGGCGGCCTGAACACTGAAGCTTTCTTT CASSLGGLNTEAFF once NA TRBJ1-1 TRBV7-9
TGTGCCAGCAGCTCCGGGTCGGGAGTAGATACGCAGTATTTT CASSSGSGVDTQYF once NA TRBJ2-3 TRBV5-6
TGCGCCAGCAGCTTGGGGCAGGGGAGTGAAAAACTGTTTTTT CASSLGQGSEKLFF NA NA TRBJ1-4 TRBV5-1
TGTGCCAGTAGCGGGGACAGGGTATCCTACGAGCAGTACTTC CASSGDRVSYEQYF NA TRBD1 TRBJ2-7 TRBV19
TGTGCCAGCAGGACAGGGGGGAACACTGAAGCTTTCTTT CASRTGGNTEAFF NA TRBD1 TRBJ1-1 TRBV6-5
TGTGCCAGCAGCCTTGACAGGAAAAAGCAGTTCTTC CASSLDRKKQFF NA NA TRBJ2-1 TRBV14
TGTGCCAGCAGTTTAGCCGCAGGGGACCCCCGGTACTTC CASSLAAGDPRYF NA NA TRBJ2-7 TRBV12-3/TRBV12-4
TGTGCCAGCAGCGTGGTGGGAGGGCCAGCGAACACCGGGGAGCTGTTTTTT CASSVVGGPANTGELFF NA TRBD2 TRBJ2-2 TRBV9
TGTGCCAGCAAATGGGACAGGGAGGCCGCTGAAGCTTTCTTT CASKWDREAAEAFF NA TRBD1 TRBJ1-1 TRBV27
TGTGCCAGCAGCCAGACAGGGGGCTCTGGCTACACCTTC CASSQTGGSGYTF NA TRBD1 TRBJ1-2 TRBV5-4
TGCGCCAGCAGCCTTACGACTAGCGGGGGGGAGGATGAGCAGTTCTTC CASSLTTSGGEDEQFF NA TRBD2 TRBJ2-1 TRBV4-1
TGTGCCTGGAGTCCCCTAAGGGGGCTCTTCTACGAGCAGTACTTC CAWSPLRGLFYEQYF NA TRBD1 TRBJ2-7 TRBV30